The rows below give T cell receptor beta chains drawn from one sample of a study of blood T cell repertoires in COVID-19. Data came from immunoSEQ multiplex PCR; TCRdb stores just in-frame clones and leaves some out. The sample records more than 150,000 clones, about 72% being singletons. Sequences were obtained from PBMCs or T cells enriched from blood (not recorded which). The receptor set was obtained from a woman in her fifties or sixties who had recovered from COVID-19. CDR3s include the opening cysteine and the closing phenylalanine or tryptophan. A D gene is named only where the DNA matches it firmly. Rows may omit the clone size; those that give it use once, few, many or a size class.

j_gene | v_gene | d_gene | abundance | CDR3nt | CDR3aa
TRBJ2-1 | TRBV2 | TRBD1 | once | TGTGCCATCCAAGCCCGGGACAGTTTCTACAATGAGCAGTTCTTC | CAIQARDSFYNEQFF
TRBJ1-2 | TRBV28 | NA | NA | TGTGCCAGCAGCAGGGCGTCGACCTATGGCTACACCTTC | CASSRASTYGYTF
TRBJ2-4 | TRBV6-1 | TRBD2 | NA | TGTGCCAGCAGTGAAGGCTGGGGGAGGGACATTCAGTACTTC | CASSEGWGRDIQYF
TRBJ1-3 | TRBV6-5 | TRBD1 | NA | TGTGCCAGCAGCAGGACCAGGGGGATGGGAAACACCATATATTTT | CASSRTRGMGNTIYF
TRBJ2-3 | TRBV21-1 | NA | NA | TGTGCCAGCAGCAAAGGAAGGGACAGCGAGCTGGATGGTAAAACAGATACGCAGTATTTT | CASSKGRDSELDGKTDTQYF
TRBJ1-1 | TRBV6-5 | TRBD1 | NA | TGTGCCAGCAGTCCTCGGGACAGGGGGAACACTGAAGCTTTCTTT | CASSPRDRGNTEAFF
TRBJ1-5 | TRBV10-3 | NA | NA | TGTGCCATCAGTGAGTCAGGGGCAGATTTCAATCAGCCCCAGCATTTT | CAISESGADFNQPQHF
TRBJ1-1 | TRBV28 | NA | NA | TGTGCCAGCACGATTTCGAGCACTGAAGCTTTCTTT | CASTISSTEAFF
TRBJ2-7 | TRBV7-8 | NA | NA | TGTGCCAGCAGCTTAGGTCGCCAGGCTTGGTACGAGCAGTACTTC | CASSLGRQAWYEQYF
TRBJ2-2 | TRBV2 | TRBD2 | NA | TGTGCCAGCAGTGAATCGGGGACTATCCTAATCGCGAACACCGGGGAGCTGTTTTTT | CASSESGTILIANTGELFF
TRBJ2-3 | TRBV10-3 | NA | NA | TGTGCCATCAGTGAGTCAAGCGGGAGCACAGATACGCAGTATTTT | CAISESSGSTDTQYF